This T cell receptor beta chain was profiled in a study of tumor-infiltrating lymphocytes in primary liver carcinoma. CDR3 length: 16 residues. The germline CDR1 and CDR2 sequences are MDHEN and SYDVKM. Starting material of 400 to 600 ng total RNA yielded TCR beta cDNA via a constant-region primer. Modified slightly, ARM-PCR produced TCR beta libraries over three nested multiplex PCR rounds. TRBV1-TRBV30 forward and Cbeta reverse primers drove the first two roughly 10-cycle rounds. TCRdb used MiXCR to reprocess the multiplex PCR reads, holding one entry per CDR3 protein. There are more than 75,000 distinct CDR3 sequences in the sample; around 70% occur only once, and approximately 19% lies in the top ten. As to this clonotype: An end of the junction does not agree with germline; a read error may underlie this.

Unsorted bulk tissue (roughly 20-34 mg) underwent RNA and DNA co-extraction. The specimen sequenced was liver tumor tissue from sampling region 1. Subset of the sample: tumor region T1, superior pole. The chain couples TRBV28 to TRBJ2-5; a possible D gene is TRBD1 (5 bases). This receptor was obtained from a man between 35 and 55 years old with primary liver carcinoma and hepatitis B virus infection. The CDR3 reads CASSPGLMWGGETQCF. Here the CDR3 DNA reads TGTGCCAGCAGCCCTGGGTTGATGTGGGGCGGAGAGACCCAGTGCTTC.